This TCR beta chain is from a study of blood T cell repertoires in COVID-19. Method: immunoSEQ multiplex PCR; TCRdb's copy keeps in-frame clones and lacks some. This table holds 200,000 to 250,000 clones, around 88% found once. Germline lookup yields CDR1 MNHEY and CDR2 SMNVEV (reference sequence). Trimming removed 2 bases at V and 8 bases at J, with 16 bases between. The CDR3 extends over 15 amino acids. The sequencing sample was made of peripheral blood. The sequence was obtained from a man older than 75 with acute or convalescent COVID-19. The rearrangement links TRBV27 to TRBJ2-1; tentative D call: TRBD2 (5 bases). The CDR3: CASSLGLAPGDEQFF. The CDR3 nucleotides read TGTGCCAGCAGTTTAGGACTGGCCCCTGGGGATGAGCAGTTCTTC.